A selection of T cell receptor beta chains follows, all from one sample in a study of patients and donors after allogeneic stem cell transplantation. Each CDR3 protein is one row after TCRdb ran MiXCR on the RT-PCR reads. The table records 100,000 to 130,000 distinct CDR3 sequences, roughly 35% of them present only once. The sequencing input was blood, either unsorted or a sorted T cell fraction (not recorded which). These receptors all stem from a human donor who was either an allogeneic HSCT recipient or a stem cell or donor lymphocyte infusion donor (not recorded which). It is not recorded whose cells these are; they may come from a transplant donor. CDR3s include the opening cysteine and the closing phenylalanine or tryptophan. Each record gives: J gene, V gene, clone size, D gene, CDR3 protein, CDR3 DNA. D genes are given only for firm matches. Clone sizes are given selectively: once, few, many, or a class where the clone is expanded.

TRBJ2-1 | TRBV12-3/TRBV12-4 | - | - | CASSFHRIYNEQFF | TGTGCCAGCAGTTTTCATCGGATTTACAATGAGCAGTTCTTC
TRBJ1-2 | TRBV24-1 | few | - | CATSSTQGYRYTF | TGTGCCACCAGTTCCACGCAGGGGTATCGCTACACCTTC
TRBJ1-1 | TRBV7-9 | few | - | CASYKDTEAFF | TGTGCCAGCTACAAGGACACTGAAGCTTTCTTT
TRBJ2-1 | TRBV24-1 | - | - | CATRGAGQDEQFF | TGTGCCACCAGAGGGGCCGGCCAGGATGAGCAGTTCTTC
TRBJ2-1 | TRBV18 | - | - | CASSPLTSVSGSSYNEQFF | TGTGCCAGCTCACCACTTACCTCTGTGAGTGGGAGTTCCTACAATGAGCAGTTCTTC
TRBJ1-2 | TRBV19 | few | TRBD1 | CASEDRDGYTF | TGTGCCAGTGAGGACAGGGACGGCTACACCTTC
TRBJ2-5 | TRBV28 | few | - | CASSLILASQETQYF | TGTGCCAGCAGTTTAATCCTAGCGTCTCAAGAGACCCAGTACTTC
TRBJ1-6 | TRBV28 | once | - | CASSELGSPLHF | TGTGCCAGCAGCGAGTTGGGATCACCCCTCCACTTT
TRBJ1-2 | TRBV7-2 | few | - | CASSPIQGNYGYTF | TGTGCCAGCAGCCCAATACAGGGAAACTATGGCTACACCTTC
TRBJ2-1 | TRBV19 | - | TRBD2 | CASSRLAGTLNYNEQFF | TGTGCCAGTAGCCGCCTAGCGGGGACTTTAAACTACAATGAGCAGTTCTTC
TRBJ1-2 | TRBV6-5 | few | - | CASSYWGGIEVRGYTF | TGTGCCAGCAGTTACTGGGGGGGAATAGAGGTGCGCGGCTACACCTTC
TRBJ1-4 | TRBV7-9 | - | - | CASSFNGMDHEKLFF | TGTGCCAGCAGCTTCAATGGGATGGACCATGAAAAACTGTTTTTT
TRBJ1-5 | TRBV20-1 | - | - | CSARDPGHNNQPQHF | TGCAGTGCTAGAGATCCCGGACACAACAATCAGCCCCAGCATTTT
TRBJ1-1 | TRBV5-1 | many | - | CASSLGPSNTEAFF | TGCGCCAGCAGTCTTGGACCTTCGAACACTGAAGCTTTCTTT
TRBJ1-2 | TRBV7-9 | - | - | CASSLAGQGNGYTF | TGTGCCAGCAGCTTAGCGGGGCAGGGTAATGGCTACACCTTC
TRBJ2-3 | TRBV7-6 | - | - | CASSNPRGTDTQYF | TGTGCCAGCAGCAATCCCCGGGGTACAGATACGCAGTATTTT
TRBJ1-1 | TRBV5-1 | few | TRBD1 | CASSGGQGAGTEAFF | TGCGCCAGCAGCGGGGGACAGGGGGCAGGGACTGAAGCTTTCTTT
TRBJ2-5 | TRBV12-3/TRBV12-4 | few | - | CASSLGAQETQYF | TGTGCCAGCTCTCTCGGGGCGCAAGAGACCCAGTACTTC
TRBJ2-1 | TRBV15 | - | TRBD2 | CATSRDQGTSGRGEQFF | TGTGCCACCAGCAGAGATCAAGGGACTAGCGGGAGGGGTGAGCAGTTCTTC
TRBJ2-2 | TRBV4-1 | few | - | CASSQEKGSTGELFF | TGCGCCAGCAGCCAAGAAAAGGGATCCACCGGGGAGCTGTTTTTT
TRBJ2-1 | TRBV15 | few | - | CATSTYASEQFF | TGTGCCACCAGCACATACGCCAGTGAGCAGTTCTTC
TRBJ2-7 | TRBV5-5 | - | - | CASTEQGTYEQYF | TGTGCCAGCACCGAACAGGGAACCTACGAGCAGTACTTC
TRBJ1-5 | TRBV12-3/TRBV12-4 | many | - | CASIYPPGQPQHF | TGTGCCAGCATCTACCCCCCCGGACAGCCCCAGCATTTT
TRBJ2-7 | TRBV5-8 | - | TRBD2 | CATGTSPNNRYEQYF | TGTGCCACCGGGACTAGCCCGAACAACCGCTACGAGCAGTACTTC
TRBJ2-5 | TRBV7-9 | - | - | CASSSGAQETQYF | TGTGCCAGCAGCTCCGGAGCCCAAGAGACCCAGTACTTC
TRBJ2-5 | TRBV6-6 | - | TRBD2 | CASSLAGVETQYF | TGTGCCAGCAGTCTAGCGGGAGTGGAGACCCAGTACTTC
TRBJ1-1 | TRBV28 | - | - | CASSLWGGIGPKAFF | TGTGCCAGCAGTTTATGGGGAGGGATAGGGCCTAAAGCTTTCTTT
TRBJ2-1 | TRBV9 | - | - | CASSVTAGSSYNEQFF | TGTGCCAGCAGCGTAACAGCGGGTAGCTCCTACAATGAGCAGTTCTTC
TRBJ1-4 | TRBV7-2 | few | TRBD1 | CASSLVVGQEKLFF | TGTGCCAGCAGCTTAGTAGTGGGACAGGAAAAACTGTTTTTT